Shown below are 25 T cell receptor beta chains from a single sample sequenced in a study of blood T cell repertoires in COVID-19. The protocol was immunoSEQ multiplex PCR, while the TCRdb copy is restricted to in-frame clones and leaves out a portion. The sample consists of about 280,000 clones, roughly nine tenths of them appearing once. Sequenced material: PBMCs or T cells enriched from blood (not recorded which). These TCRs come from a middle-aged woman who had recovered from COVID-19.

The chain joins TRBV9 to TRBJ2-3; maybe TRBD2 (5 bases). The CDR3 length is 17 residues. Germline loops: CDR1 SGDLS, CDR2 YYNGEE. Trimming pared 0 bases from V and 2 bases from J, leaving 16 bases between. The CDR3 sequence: CASSVGASPYNTDTQYF. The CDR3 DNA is TGTGCCAGCAGCGTAGGTGCTAGCCCTTATAACACAGATACGCAGTATTTT.

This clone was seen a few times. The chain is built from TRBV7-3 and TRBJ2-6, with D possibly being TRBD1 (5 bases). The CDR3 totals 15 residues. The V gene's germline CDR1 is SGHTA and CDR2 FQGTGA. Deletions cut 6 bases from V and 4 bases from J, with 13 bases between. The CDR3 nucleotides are TGTGCCAGCAGATTCCAGGGAACCGGGGCCAACGTCCTGACTTTC. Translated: CASRFQGTGANVLTF.

The CDR3 bases are TGTGCCAGCAGCTTAGCGGGGCGGGGATCCGAGCAGTACTTC. As protein: CASSLAGRGSEQYF. The chain uses TRBV7-2 and TRBJ2-7; tentative D call: TRBD2 (6 bases). Trimming took off 0 bases at V and 6 bases at J, with 12 bases between the two ends. CDR1 is SGHTA and CDR2 is FQGNSA in the germline V gene. The CDR3 is 14 residues long.

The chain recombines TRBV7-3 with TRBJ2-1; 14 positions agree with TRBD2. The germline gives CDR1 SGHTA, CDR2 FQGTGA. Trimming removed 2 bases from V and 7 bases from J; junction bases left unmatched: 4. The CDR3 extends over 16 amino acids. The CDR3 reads CASSLRLAGGRNEQFF. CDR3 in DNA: TGTGCCAGCAGCTTACGACTAGCGGGAGGGCGAAATGAGCAGTTCTTC.

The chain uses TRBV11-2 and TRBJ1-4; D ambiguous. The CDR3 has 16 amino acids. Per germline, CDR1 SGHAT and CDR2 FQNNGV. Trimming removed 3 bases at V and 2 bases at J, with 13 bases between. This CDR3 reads CASSFRPTGTNEKLFF. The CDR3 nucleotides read TGTGCCAGCAGCTTTCGACCGACTGGGACTAATGAAAAACTGTTTTTT.

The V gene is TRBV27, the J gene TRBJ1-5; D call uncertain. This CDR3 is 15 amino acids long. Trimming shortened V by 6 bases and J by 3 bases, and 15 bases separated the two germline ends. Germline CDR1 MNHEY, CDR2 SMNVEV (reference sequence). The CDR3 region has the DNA TGTGCCAGCAGGCGTACCCCTGCCAACAATCAGCCCCAGCATTTT. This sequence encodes CASRRTPANNQPQHF.

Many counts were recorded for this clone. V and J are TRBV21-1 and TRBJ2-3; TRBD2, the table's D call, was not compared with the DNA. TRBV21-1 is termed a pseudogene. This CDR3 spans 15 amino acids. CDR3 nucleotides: TGTGCCAGCAGCACCCAGCGGGAGCGGCCAGATACGCAGTATTTT. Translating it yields CASSTQRERPDTQYF.

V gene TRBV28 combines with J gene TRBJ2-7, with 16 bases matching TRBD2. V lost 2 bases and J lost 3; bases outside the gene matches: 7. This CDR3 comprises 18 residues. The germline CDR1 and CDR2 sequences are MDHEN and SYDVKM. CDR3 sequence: CASSLPLGLAGGIYEQYF. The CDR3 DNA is TGTGCCAGCAGTTTACCGCTGGGACTAGCGGGAGGGATCTACGAGCAGTACTTC.

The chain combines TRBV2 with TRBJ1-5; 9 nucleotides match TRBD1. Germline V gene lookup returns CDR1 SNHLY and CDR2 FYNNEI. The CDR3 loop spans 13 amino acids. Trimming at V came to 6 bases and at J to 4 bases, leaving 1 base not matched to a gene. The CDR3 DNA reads TGTGCCAGCAGGGGGACAGGGAATCAGCCCCAGCATTTT. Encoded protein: CASRGTGNQPQHF.

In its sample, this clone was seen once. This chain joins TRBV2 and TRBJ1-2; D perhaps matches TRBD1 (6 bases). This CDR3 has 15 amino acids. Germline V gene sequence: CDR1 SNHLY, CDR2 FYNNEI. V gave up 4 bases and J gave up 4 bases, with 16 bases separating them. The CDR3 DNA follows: TGTGCCAGCAGTGGAGAGACAGGATCAATCTATGGCTACACCTTC. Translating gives CASSGETGSIYGYTF.

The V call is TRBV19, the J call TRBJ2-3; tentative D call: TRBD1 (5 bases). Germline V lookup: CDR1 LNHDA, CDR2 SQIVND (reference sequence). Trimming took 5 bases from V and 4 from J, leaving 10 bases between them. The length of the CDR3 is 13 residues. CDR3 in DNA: TGTGCCAGTAGTCTGGGGCCTGCAGATACGCAGTATTTT. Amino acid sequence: CASSLGPADTQYF.

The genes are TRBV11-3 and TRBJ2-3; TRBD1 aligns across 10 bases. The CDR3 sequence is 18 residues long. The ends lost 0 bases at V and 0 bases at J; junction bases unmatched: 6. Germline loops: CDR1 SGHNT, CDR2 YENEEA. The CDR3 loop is CASSLELRTGGSTDTQYF. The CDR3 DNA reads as TGTGCCAGCAGCTTAGAACTCAGGACAGGGGGGAGCACAGATACGCAGTATTTT.

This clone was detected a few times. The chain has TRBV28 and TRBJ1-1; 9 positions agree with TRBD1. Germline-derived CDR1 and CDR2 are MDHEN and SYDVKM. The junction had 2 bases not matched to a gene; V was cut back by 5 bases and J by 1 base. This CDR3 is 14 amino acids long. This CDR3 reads CASSRDRANTEAFF. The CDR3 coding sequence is TGTGCCAGCAGTAGGGACAGGGCGAACACTGAAGCTTTCTTT.

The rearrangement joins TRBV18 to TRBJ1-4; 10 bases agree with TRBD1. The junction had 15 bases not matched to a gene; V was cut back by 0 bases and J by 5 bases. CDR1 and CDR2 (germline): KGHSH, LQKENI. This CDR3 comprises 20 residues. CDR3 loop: CASSPPIGRDRGETNEKLFF. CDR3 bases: TGTGCCAGCTCACCACCGATTGGCCGGGACAGGGGCGAGACAAATGAAAAACTGTTTTTT.

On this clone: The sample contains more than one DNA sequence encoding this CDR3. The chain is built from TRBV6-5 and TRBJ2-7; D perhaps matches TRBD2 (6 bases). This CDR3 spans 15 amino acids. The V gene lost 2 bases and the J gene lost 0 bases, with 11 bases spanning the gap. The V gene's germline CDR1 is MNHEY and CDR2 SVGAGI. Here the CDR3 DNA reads TGTGCCAGCAGTTACCGGGCGGGGAGCTCCTACGAGCAGTACTTC. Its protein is CASSYRAGSSYEQYF.

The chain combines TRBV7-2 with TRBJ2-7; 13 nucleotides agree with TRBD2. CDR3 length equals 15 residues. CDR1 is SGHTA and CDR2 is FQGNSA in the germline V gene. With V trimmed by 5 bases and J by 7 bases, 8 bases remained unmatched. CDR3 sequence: CASSLTTSGRREQYF. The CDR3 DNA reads TGTGCCAGCAGCCTGACGACTAGCGGGAGGCGTGAGCAGTACTTC.

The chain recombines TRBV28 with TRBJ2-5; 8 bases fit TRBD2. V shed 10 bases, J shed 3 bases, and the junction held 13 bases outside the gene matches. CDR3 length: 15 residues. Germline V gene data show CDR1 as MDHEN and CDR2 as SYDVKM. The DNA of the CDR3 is TGTGCCACCTGGTTGAAGGGACTAGAGGAAGAGACCCAGTACTTC. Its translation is CATWLKGLEEETQYF. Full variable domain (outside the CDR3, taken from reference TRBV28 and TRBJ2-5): DVKVTQSSRYLVKRTGEKVFLECVQDMDHENMFWYRQDPGLGLRLIYFSYDVKMKEKGDIPEGYSVSREKKERFSLILESASTNQTSMYLCATWLKGLEEETQYFGPGTRLLVL.

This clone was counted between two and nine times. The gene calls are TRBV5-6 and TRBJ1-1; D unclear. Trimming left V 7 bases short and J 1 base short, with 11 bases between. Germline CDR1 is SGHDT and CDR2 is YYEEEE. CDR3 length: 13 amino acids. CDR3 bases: TGTGCCAGCCTACGGAGGTGGAACACTGAAGCTTTCTTT. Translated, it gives CASLRRWNTEAFF.

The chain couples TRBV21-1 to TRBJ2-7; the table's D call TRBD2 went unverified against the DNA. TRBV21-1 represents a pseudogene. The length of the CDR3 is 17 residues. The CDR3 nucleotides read TGTGCCAGCAGCACCCCGGGACTAGCGGGAGGGCCATACGAGCAGTACTTC. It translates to CASSTPGLAGGPYEQYF.

This CDR3 is CASSLLGSYEQYF. Written as DNA, the CDR3 is TGTGCCAGCAGTTTACTCGGTTCCTACGAGCAGTACTTC. The V and J genes are TRBV28 and TRBJ2-7; D remains unclear. V was trimmed by 2 bases and J by 1 base, leaving 6 bases between them. The CDR3 has 13 residues. Germline V CDR1 and CDR2: MDHEN, SYDVKM.

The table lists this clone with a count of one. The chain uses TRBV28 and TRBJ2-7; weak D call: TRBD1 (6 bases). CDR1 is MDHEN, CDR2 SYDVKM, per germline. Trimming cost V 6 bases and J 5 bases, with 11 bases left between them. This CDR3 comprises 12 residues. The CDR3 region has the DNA TGTGCCAGCAGCATAACAGGGAACGAGCAGTACTTC. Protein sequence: CASSITGNEQYF.

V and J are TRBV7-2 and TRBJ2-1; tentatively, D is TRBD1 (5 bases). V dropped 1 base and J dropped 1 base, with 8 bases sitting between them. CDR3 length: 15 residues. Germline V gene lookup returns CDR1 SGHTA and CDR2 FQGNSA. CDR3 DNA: TGTGCCAGCAGCTTAGGGGGCGCTTCCTACAATGAGCAGTTCTTC. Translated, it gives CASSLGGASYNEQFF.

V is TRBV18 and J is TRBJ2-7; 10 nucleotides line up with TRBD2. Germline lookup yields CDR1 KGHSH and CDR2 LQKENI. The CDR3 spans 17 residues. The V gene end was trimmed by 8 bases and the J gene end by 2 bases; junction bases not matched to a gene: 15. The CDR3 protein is CASSDLLAGVRAYEQYF. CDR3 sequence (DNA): TGTGCCAGCAGCGACCTGCTAGCGGGAGTTCGGGCCTACGAGCAGTACTTC.

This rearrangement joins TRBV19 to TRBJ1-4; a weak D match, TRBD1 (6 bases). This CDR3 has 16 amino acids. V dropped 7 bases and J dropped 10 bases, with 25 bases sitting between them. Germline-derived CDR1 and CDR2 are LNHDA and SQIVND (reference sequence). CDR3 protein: CASTGEGGSYSGKLFF. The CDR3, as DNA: TGTGCCAGTACCGGAGAGGGGGGGAGCTATAGTGGAAAACTGTTTTTT. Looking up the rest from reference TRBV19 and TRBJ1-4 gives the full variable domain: DGGITQSPKYLFRKEGQNVTLSCEQNLNHDAMYWYRQDPGQGLRLIYYSQIVNDFQKGDIAEGYSVSREKKESFPLTVTSAQKNPTAFYLCASTGEGGSYSGKLFFGSGTQLSVL.

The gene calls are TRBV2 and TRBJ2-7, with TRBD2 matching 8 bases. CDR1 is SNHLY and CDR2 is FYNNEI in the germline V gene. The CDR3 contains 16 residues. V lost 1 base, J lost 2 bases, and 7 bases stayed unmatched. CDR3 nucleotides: TGTGCCAGCAGTGAAGGGGTAGCGGGACGAACCTACGAGCAGTACTTC. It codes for CASSEGVAGRTYEQYF.